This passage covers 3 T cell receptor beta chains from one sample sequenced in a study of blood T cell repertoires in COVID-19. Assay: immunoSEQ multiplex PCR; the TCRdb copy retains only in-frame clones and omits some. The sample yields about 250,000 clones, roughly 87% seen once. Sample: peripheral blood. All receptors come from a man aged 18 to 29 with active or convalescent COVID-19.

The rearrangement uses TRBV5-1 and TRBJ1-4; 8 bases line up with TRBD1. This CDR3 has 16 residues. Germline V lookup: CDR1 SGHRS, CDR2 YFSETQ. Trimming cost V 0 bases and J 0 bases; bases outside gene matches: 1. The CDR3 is CASSLGTGSTNEKLFF. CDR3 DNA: TGCGCCAGCAGCTTGGGGACAGGGTCAACTAATGAAAAACTGTTTTTT.

The DNA of the CDR3 is TGTGCCAGCAGTTCGTCCCGGGGGGGATACAATGAGCAGTTCTTC. Translating it yields CASSSSRGGYNEQFF. The rearrangement joins TRBV6-5 to TRBJ2-1; 8 positions match TRBD2. Germline values: CDR1 MNHEY, CDR2 SVGAGI. J was trimmed by 4 bases and V by 4 bases; bases with no gene match: 6. The CDR3 is made up of 15 amino acids.

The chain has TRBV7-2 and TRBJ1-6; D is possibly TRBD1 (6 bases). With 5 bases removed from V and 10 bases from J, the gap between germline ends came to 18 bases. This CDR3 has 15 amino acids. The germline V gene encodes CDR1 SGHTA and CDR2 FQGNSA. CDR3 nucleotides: TGTGCCAGCAGCACGACCGGGGGGGCTGGATCACCCCTCCACTTT. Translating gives CASSTTGGAGSPLHF.